The sequence of this T cell receptor beta chain was determined in a study of beta chain features in type 1 diabetes (dated by TCRdb to 2016 to 2019). For context, the study as a whole: No differences in mean age, gender distribution, total cell number or subset yield were found between patients and healthy donors. The study compared the TCRB repertoires of sorted circulating CD4+ T cell subsets in recently diagnosed type 1 diabetes patients with those in matched healthy donors. Regulatory and stem cell-like memory subsets were isolated from only 8 patients and roughly 8 healthy donors, whereas naive and central memory subsets came from all 28 donors. A total of some 100,000,000 sorted cells were examined across all samples, and a strong correlation was observed between cell number per subset and RNA yield. Results the study describes overall, beyond this receptor: Because cDNA rather than genomic DNA was sequenced, highly expressing activated cells could have been over-represented, although no difference in activation and CD3 levels was found between groups. Only small numbers of individuals were included in the HLA sub-analyses, which left unresolved whether HLA type had any influence on TCRB rearrangement. Shorter templates might be favored by PCR, yet because patient and control samples were amplified and corrected together, any such skew would affect both groups equally. Naive, central memory and regulatory TCRB repertoires appeared to be more similar among patients than among healthy donors. Fewer insertions and more nucleotide deletions at VDJ recombination sites were observed in patients with type 1 diabetes, implying thymic rearrangement abnormalities. In all four CD4+ subsets, TCRB CDR3 length was moderately but significantly shorter in type 1 diabetes patients.

All of the isolated RNA was reverse transcribed with the High Capacity cDNA Reverse Transcription Kit, so expressed TCRB transcripts were sequenced. Deep immunoSEQ sequencing was applied to naive, central memory and regulatory T cell samples, giving an average of approximately 4 million total reads per sample. Sorted cells were lysed in RLT buffer and RNA was extracted with DNase-treated RNeasy Micro or Mini kits, depending on cell number. To prevent cross-contamination, each cell subset was processed individually, whereas patient and healthy donor samples were processed jointly. The immunoSEQ multiplex PCR was used to amplify TCRB sequences from cDNA, yielding 87-bp fragments that span the CDR3 region. Amplicons were sequenced on the Illumina HiSeq platform. On the authors' methods: PCR bias was corrected computationally using synthetic template baselines, and reads within Hamming distance 2 were collapsed, with unmergeable singletons discarded. Reads were aligned against IMGT to assign V, D and J genes, CDR3 length and insertions or deletions at six rearrangement sites. Within each subset, clonotype counts were normalized to sorted cell number, and only after that were true diversity and Gini coefficients computed with the tcR R package. The overlap coefficient, calculated on TCRB nucleotide sequences, was used to quantify repertoire sharing. TCRdb took this table from immuneACCESS and kept in-frame rearrangements with V and J called. Such tables lack part of the clones; where checked against another copy, unresolved V genes explain under half of the gap, and the rest is unexplained. The DNA gave D and trimming, while V, J and clone size come from that table. A total of 35,000 to 45,000 clones appear in this sample, 64% of them only once. Approximately 2% of the sample belongs to the ten largest clones.

Based on the germline V gene, the CDR1 and CDR2 sequences are ENHRY and SYGVKD. V was cut back by 5 bases and J by 5 bases, leaving a gap of 15 bases between them. Taken from cysteine to phenylalanine, the CDR3 has 14 residues. Solely the CDR3 DNA is kept, with 42 bases framed from the first base. With respect to this clone: The clone's antigen remains unknown. Base-call qualities are not available, and no considerably larger clone is one nucleotide away.

From each donor, a single peripheral blood sample of about 100 mL on average was drawn into heparinised tubes. A BD FACSAria II was used to sort naive, central memory, regulatory and stem cell-like memory CD4+ T cells with a panel that included CD45RO, CCR7, CD25, CD127, CD95 and CD27. Every sorted population had a purity above 98%. PBMCs were separated immediately by Lymphoprep density gradient centrifugation and were stained directly, without being cultured. So that batch effects would be minimized, each experiment stained and sorted samples in pairs, pairing one healthy donor with one patient. Sequencing used Tregs from blood. The sample's cell subset or site label, in plain terms: regulatory CD4+ T cells. The source is a woman in her twenties or thirties in good health. The rearrangement joined TRBV10-3 to TRBJ1-2, and TRBD1 may be the D gene, going by 6 matching bases. In nucleotide form, the sequence is TGTGCCATCAGTCACCTCAGGGACAAGTATGGCTACACCTTC. This yields the protein CAISHLRDKYGYTF.